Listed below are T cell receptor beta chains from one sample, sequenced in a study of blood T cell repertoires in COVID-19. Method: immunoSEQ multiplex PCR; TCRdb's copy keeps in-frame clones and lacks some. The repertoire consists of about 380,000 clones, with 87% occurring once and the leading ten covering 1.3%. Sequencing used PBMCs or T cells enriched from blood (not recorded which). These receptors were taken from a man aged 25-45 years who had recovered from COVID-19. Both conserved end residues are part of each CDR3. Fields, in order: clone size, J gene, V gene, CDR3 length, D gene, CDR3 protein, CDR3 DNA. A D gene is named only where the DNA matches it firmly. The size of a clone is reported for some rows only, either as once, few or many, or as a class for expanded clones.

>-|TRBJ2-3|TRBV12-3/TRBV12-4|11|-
CASSLGDTQYF
TGTGCCAGCAGTCTCGGGGATACGCAGTATTTT
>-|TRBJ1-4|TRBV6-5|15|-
CASRRQDYPNEKLFF
TGTGCCAGCAGAAGACAGGATTATCCTAATGAAAAACTGTTTTTT
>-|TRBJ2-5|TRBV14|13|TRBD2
CASSLLAGGPINF
TGTGCCAGCAGCCTTTTAGCGGGGGGGCCAATCAACTTC
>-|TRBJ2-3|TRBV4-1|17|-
CASSQAVLAISPDTQYF
TGCGCCAGCAGCCAAGCGGTGTTAGCAATTAGCCCAGATACGCAGTATTTT
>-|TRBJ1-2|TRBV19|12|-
CASRGSNYSYTF
TGTGCCTCTAGGGGGTCTAACTATAGCTACACCTTC
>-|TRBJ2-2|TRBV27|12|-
CASSFPRGELFF
TGTGCCAGCAGTTTCCCCCGCGGGGAGCTGTTTTTT
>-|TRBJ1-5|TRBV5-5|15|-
CASSLGPYSNQPQHF
TGTGCCAGCAGCTTGGGGCCGTATAGCAATCAGCCCCAGCATTTT
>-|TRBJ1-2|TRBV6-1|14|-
CASSEMANNYGYTF
TGTGCCAGCAGTGAAATGGCAAATAACTATGGCTACACCTTC
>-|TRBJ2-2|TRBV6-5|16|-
CASSYYRGLNTGELFF
TGTGCCAGCAGTTACTATCGAGGCCTGAACACCGGGGAGCTGTTTTTT
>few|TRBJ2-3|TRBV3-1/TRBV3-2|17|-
CASSQAGPGVRTDTQYF
TGTGCCAGCAGCCAAGCGGGACCGGGGGTTCGCACAGATACGCAGTATTTT
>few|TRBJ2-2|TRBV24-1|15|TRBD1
CATSDPDRDTGELFF
TGTGCCACCAGTGACCCAGACAGGGACACCGGGGAGCTGTTTTTT
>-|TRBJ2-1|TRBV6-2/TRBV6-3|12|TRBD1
CASSYPDRGEFF
TGTGCCAGCAGTTACCCGGACAGGGGTGAGTTCTTC
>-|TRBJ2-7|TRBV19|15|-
CASSIPGAQGDEQYF
TGTGCCAGTAGTATACCTGGGGCCCAAGGCGACGAGCAGTACTTC
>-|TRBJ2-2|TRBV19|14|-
CASKARGNTGELFF
TGTGCCAGTAAAGCCAGGGGAAACACCGGGGAGCTGTTTTTT
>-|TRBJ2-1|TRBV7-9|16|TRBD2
CASSQWTSGAYNEQFF
TGTGCCAGCAGCCAATGGACTAGCGGTGCCTACAATGAGCAGTTCTTC
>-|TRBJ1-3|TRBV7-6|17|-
CASSQDQGTYSGNTIYF
TGTGCCAGCAGCCAGGATCAGGGGACCTACTCTGGAAACACCATATATTTT
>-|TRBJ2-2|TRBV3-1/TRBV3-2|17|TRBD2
CASSQGHLAGITGELFF
TGTGCCAGCAGCCAAGGACACCTAGCGGGGATCACCGGGGAGCTGTTTTTT
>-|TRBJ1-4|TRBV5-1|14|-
CASSSGNSNEKLFF
TGCGCCAGCAGCTCCGGGAACTCTAATGAAAAACTGTTTTTT
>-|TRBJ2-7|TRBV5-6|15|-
CARAFGVRVFYEQYF
TGTGCCAGGGCCTTCGGGGTTCGGGTTTTCTACGAGCAGTACTTC
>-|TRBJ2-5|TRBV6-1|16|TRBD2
CASSASGGAGQETQYF
TGTGCCAGCAGTGCCAGCGGGGGGGCTGGGCAAGAGACCCAGTACTTC
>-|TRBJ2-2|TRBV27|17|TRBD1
CASSWGSGQGTTGELFF
TGTGCCAGCAGCTGGGGGTCGGGACAGGGTACCACCGGGGAGCTGTTTTTT
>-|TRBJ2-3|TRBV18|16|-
CASSSGAGRSTDTQYF
TGTGCCAGCTCTTCTGGGGCGGGGCGAAGCACAGATACGCAGTATTTT
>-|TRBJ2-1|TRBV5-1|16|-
CASSLESSSAYNEQFF
TGCGCCAGCAGCTTGGAGAGTAGTTCGGCCTACAATGAGCAGTTCTTC
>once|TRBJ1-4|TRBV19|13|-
CASSPIPLGKLFF
TGTGCCAGTAGTCCTATCCCTCTTGGAAAACTGTTTTTT
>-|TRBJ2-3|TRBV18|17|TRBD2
CASSPRPSGGDTDTQYF
TGTGCCAGCTCACCACGGCCTAGCGGGGGGGACACAGATACGCAGTATTTT